This T cell receptor beta chain was profiled in a study of breast tumors, draining lymph nodes, adjacent tissues. Findings of the study overall: Most tumor T cells seemingly derive from lymph node, then expand in tumor.

The CDR3 contains 17 residues. The V gene's germline CDR1 is LGHNA and CDR2 YNFKEQ. Each CDR3 protein gets one entry after TCRdb re-called the multiplex PCR reads with MiXCR. The table has roughly 86,000 distinct CDR3 sequences, around 20% seen once. As to this clonotype: Its target is not known. A much larger clone lies one base from this, so it may be a read error.

Breast cancer patients provided tissue from their axillary draining lymph nodes. Input material: axillary lymph node tissue. V usage is TRBV4-2 and J usage is TRBJ2-3; 13 nucleotides agree with TRBD2. The clonotype originates from a female donor with breast cancer. Some clones in this sample may be carry-over from other donors' samples. The CDR3 region is CTSSQGGLAGARDTQYF. The CDR3 DNA reads as TGTACCAGCAGCCAAGGTGGACTAGCGGGAGCGAGGGATACGCAGTATTTT.